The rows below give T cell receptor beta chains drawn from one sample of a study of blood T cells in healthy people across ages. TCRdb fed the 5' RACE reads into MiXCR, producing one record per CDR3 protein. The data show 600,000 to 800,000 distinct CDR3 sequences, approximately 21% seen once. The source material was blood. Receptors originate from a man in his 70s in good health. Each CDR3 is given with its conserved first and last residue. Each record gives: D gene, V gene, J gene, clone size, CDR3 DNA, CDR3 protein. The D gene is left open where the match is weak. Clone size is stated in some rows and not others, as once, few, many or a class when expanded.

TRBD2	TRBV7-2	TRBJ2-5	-	TGTGCCAGCAGCGCGACTAGCGGAGGGGGCGAGACCCAGTACTTC	CASSATSGGGETQYF
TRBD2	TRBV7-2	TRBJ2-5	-	TGTGCCAGCAGCTCTACTAGCGGGAGCGAGACCCAGTACTTC	CASSSTSGSETQYF
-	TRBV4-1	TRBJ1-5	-	TGCGCCAGCAGCCTCAACCCCGGACAGAACAATCAGCCCCAGCATTTT	CASSLNPGQNNQPQHF
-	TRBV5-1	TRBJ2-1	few	TGCGCCAGCAGCTTGGATCGTAGCTCCCTCGCTGGTAATGAGCAGTTCTTC	CASSLDRSSLAGNEQFF
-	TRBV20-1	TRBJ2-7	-	TGCAGTGGAGGGCTCGGGTCCTACGAGCAGTACTTC	CSGGLGSYEQYF
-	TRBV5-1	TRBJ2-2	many	TGCGCCAGCAGCTTAAGACCAGGGCGGACCGGGGAGCTGTTTTTT	CASSLRPGRTGELFF
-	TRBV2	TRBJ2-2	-	TGTGCCAGCAGTCGACTGGTTAACACCGGGGAGCTGTTTTTT	CASSRLVNTGELFF
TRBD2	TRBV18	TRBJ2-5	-	TGTGCCAGCTCGCCCAGCGGGAGCTACCAAGAGACCCAGTACTTC	CASSPSGSYQETQYF
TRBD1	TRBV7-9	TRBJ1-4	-	TGTGCCAGTTCGACAGGGGCGAGAGAAAAACTGTTTTTT	CASSTGAREKLFF
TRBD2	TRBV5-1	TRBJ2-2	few	TGCGCCAGCAGCTTCTCTAGCGGGGACACCGGGGAGCTGTTTTTT	CASSFSSGDTGELFF
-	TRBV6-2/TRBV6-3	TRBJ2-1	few	TGTGCCAGCATGCCCTTTTGGAGCTCCTACAATGAGCAGTTCTTC	CASMPFWSSYNEQFF
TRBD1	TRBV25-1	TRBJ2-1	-	TGTGCCAGCAGTGATCACCGGGACAGGGACTACAATGAGCAGTTCTTC	CASSDHRDRDYNEQFF
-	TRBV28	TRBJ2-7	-	TGTGCCATCGACGACAGGACTCACTACGAGCAGTACTTC	CAIDDRTHYEQYF
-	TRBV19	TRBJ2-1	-	TGTGCCAGTAGTCCCGGCATCTCTGAGCAGTTCTTC	CASSPGISEQFF
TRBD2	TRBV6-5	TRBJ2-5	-	TGTGCCAGCAGTTACTCTGGGACTAGCGGGGCCCTTTCTAAGTTCTTC	CASSYSGTSGALSKFF
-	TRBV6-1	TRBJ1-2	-	TGTGCCAGCAGCCCCGACATAGAGACTAACTATGGCTACACCTTC	CASSPDIETNYGYTF
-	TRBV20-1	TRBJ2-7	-	TGCAGTGCTAGCTCGGGACTTTTCTCCAGCTCCTACGAGCAGTACTTC	CSASSGLFSSSYEQYF
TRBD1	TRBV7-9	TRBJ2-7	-	TGTGCCAGCAGCGCAGCGACAGGGCCCCTAAGCGAGCAGTACTTC	CASSAATGPLSEQYF
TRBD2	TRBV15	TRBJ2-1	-	TGTGCCACCAGCAGAGATCGGCTAGCGGGAGTTTTTGAGCAGTTCTTC	CATSRDRLAGVFEQFF
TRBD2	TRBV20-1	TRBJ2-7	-	TGCAGTGCTAGAGATACGGCTAGCGGGAACCACGAGCAGTACTTC	CSARDTASGNHEQYF
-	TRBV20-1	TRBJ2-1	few	TGCAGTGCTATAGACGACGGAGGTAGAAATGAGCAGTTCTTC	CSAIDDGGRNEQFF
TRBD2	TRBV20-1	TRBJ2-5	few	TGCAGTGCTAGGATCCTAGGACGGAGCGGGAGATTTGAGACCCAGTACTTC	CSARILGRSGRFETQYF
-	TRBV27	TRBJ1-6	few	TGTGCCAGCAGTTTTCAGAGGACGGCTTATAATTCACCCCTCCACTTT	CASSFQRTAYNSPLHF
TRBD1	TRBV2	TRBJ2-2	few	TGTGCCAGCAGTGAAGCTGTACAGGGGGCTGGGGAGCCGTTTTTT	CASSEAVQGAGEPFF
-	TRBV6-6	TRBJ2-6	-	TGTGCCAGCAGTTACATGACAACTGGGGCCAACGTCCTGACTTTC	CASSYMTTGANVLTF
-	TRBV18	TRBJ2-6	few	TGTGCCAGCTCACCGAGCGTGAGCTCTGGGGCCAACGTCCTGACTTTC	CASSPSVSSGANVLTF
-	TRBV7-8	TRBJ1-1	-	TGTGCCAGCAGCTTAGTTTGGGGGGACACTGAAGCTTTCTTT	CASSLVWGDTEAFF
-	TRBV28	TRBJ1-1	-	TGTGCCAGCAGTTTTAATCTAGGGCGGGTCACTGAAGCTTTCTTT	CASSFNLGRVTEAFF
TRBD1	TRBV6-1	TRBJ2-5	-	TGTGCCAGCAGTGAAACAGGGGGTAGGGAGACCCAGAACTTC	CASSETGGRETQNF
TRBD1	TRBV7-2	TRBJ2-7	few	TGTGCCAGCAGCTTAGATGGGACAGGGGCCCTCGAGCAGTACTTC	CASSLDGTGALEQYF
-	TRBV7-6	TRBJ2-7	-	TGTGCCAGCAGCTTATTGGACTCGATCTCCTACGAGCAGTACTTC	CASSLLDSISYEQYF
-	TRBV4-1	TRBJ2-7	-	TGCGCCAGCAGCCAGGGAGTGGGTTTCTCCTACGAGCAGTACTTC	CASSQGVGFSYEQYF
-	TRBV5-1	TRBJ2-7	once	TGCGCCAGCAGCTTGTGGGGATACGAGCAGTACTTC	CASSLWGYEQYF
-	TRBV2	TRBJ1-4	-	TGTGCCAGCAGTGCCACGGGGTCAACTAATGAAAAACTGTTTTTT	CASSATGSTNEKLFF
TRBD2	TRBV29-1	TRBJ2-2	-	TGCAGCGTTGGAAAAGCGGGAGTCGGGACCGGGGAGCTGTTTTTT	CSVGKAGVGTGELFF
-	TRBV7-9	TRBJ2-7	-	TGTGCCAGCAGCTCGAATATCCGGGGTGGGCAGTACTTC	CASSSNIRGGQYF
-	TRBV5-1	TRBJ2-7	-	TGCGCCAGCAGCGCTTCTTCCCCGTGGGACTCCTACGAGCAGTACTTC	CASSASSPWDSYEQYF
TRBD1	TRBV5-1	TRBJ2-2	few	TGCGCCAGCAGCTCATCCGGGACAGGGAACACCGGGAAGCTGTTTTTT	CASSSSGTGNTGKLFF
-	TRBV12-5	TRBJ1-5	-	TGTGCTAGTGGTTTCCAGCGCGTCAATAGCAATCAGCCCCAGCATTTT	CASGFQRVNSNQPQHF
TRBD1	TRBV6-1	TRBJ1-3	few	TGTGCCAGCAGTTTGGACAGGGGAAACACCATATATTTT	CASSLDRGNTIYF
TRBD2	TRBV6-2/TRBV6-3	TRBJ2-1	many	TGTGCCAGCAGTTACACAGGACTAGCGGGACCTGGGGGGCAGTTCTTC	CASSYTGLAGPGGQFF